Listed below are T cell receptor beta chains from one sample, sequenced in a study of shared clonotypes between healthy human individuals. Libraries were prepared by immunoSEQ multiplex PCR; TCRdb keeps only in-frame clonotypes and omits some of them. The sample shows some 900,000 clones, less than 85% of them seen only once. The sample comprised memory CD4+ T cells sorted from blood. These receptors originate from a man between 18 and 35 years old in good health. The CDR3 runs from the conserved cysteine through the conserved F or W. The D gene is left open where the match is weak. Clone size appears in some rows only: once, few, many, or a class for an expanded clone.

clone_size	v_call	j_call	d_call	cdr3_nt	cdr3_aa
.	TRBV11-2	TRBJ2-5	TRBD1	TGTGCCAGCAGCTTACTTCAGGGGGCCCCCCAAGAGACCCAGTACTTC	CASSLLQGAPQETQYF
once	TRBV5-4	TRBJ1-2	.	TGTGCCAGCAGCCCCGATAACTATGGCTACACCTTC	CASSPDNYGYTF
.	TRBV5-1	TRBJ2-5	.	TGCGCCAGCAGCTTGTCCCAACAGGGAGAGACCCAGTACTTC	CASSLSQQGETQYF
.	TRBV2	TRBJ1-2	.	TGTGCCAGCAGTGAGGAGGGATCTGTGCGAGGCTACACCTTC	CASSEEGSVRGYTF
.	TRBV11-2	TRBJ2-7	TRBD2	TGTGCCAGCAGCCCCCGACTAGCCAAAAAAACCTACGAGCAGTACTTC	CASSPRLAKKTYEQYF
.	TRBV6-1	TRBJ1-4	.	TGTGCCACATATCGGGACACTACAACTAATGAAAAACTGTTTTTT	CATYRDTTTNEKLFF
once	TRBV30	TRBJ2-3	.	TGTGCCTGGAGTGTACAAATATCTAGCACAGATACGCAGTATTTT	CAWSVQISSTDTQYF
.	TRBV13	TRBJ2-7	.	TGTGCCAGCAGCTTAAATCAGGGGATAAACGAGCAGTACTTC	CASSLNQGINEQYF
.	TRBV5-4	TRBJ2-2	TRBD1	TGTGCCAGCAGCCGGGACAGGGGGGACACCGGGGAGCTGTTTTTT	CASSRDRGDTGELFF
.	TRBV7-2	TRBJ2-1	TRBD2	TGTGCCAGCAGCTTAGAGCTTTGGACTAGCGGGAGGGGGGGTGAGCAGTTCTTC	CASSLELWTSGRGGEQFF
.	TRBV5-7	TRBJ1-5	TRBD1	TGTGCCAGATATGATCTAGACAGGGAGGGAAGCAATCAGCCCCAGCATTTT	CARYDLDREGSNQPQHF
.	TRBV5-1	TRBJ1-1	.	TGCGCCAGCAGAGAGGGTACAGGCCCCACTGAAGCTTTCTTT	CASREGTGPTEAFF
.	TRBV4-2	TRBJ2-3	TRBD2	TGTGCCAGCAGCCAAGACTGGGTAGCGGGCTCTAGCACAGATACGCAGTATTTT	CASSQDWVAGSSTDTQYF
once	TRBV2	TRBJ2-7	.	TGTGCCAGCAGTGTGGACGGAGGCTTGGGGCAGTACTTC	CASSVDGGLGQYF
.	TRBV5-1	TRBJ2-1	.	TGCGCCAGCAGCTCCGGACAGTACGGGAATGAGCAGTTCTTC	CASSSGQYGNEQFF
few	TRBV19	TRBJ1-2	.	TGTGCCAGTAGTATAGGAGGGCCGCGTGGCTACACCTTC	CASSIGGPRGYTF
.	TRBV5-4	TRBJ2-7	.	TGTGCCAGCAGCTTGTCACAGGGACCCTACGAGCAGTACTTC	CASSLSQGPYEQYF
few	TRBV29-1	TRBJ2-5	TRBD1	TGCAGCGTGGCCCCCGGGACAGGACAAGAGACCCAGTACTTC	CSVAPGTGQETQYF
.	TRBV28	TRBJ1-5	.	TGTGCCAGCAAGTTGACCCGGGGTAGGACCACCGATCAGCCCCAGCATTTT	CASKLTRGRTTDQPQHF
.	TRBV27	TRBJ1-2	.	TGTGCCAGCAGTTTAGCGGGTGGCTATGGCTACACCTTC	CASSLAGGYGYTF